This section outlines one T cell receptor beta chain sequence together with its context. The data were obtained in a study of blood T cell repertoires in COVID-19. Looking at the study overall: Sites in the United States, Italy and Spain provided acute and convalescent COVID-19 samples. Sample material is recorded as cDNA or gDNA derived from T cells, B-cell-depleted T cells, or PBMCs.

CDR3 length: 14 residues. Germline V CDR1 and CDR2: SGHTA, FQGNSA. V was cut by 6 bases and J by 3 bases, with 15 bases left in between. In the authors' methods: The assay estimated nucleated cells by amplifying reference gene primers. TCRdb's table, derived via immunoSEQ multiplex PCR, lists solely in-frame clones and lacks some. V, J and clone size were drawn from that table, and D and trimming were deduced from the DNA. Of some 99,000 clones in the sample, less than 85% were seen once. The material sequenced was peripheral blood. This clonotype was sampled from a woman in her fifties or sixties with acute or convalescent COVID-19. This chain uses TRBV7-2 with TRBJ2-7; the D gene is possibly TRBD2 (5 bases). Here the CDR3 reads CASRLPGLGYEQYF. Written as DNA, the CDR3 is TGTGCCAGCAGGCTCCCCGGACTGGGCTACGAGCAGTACTTC.